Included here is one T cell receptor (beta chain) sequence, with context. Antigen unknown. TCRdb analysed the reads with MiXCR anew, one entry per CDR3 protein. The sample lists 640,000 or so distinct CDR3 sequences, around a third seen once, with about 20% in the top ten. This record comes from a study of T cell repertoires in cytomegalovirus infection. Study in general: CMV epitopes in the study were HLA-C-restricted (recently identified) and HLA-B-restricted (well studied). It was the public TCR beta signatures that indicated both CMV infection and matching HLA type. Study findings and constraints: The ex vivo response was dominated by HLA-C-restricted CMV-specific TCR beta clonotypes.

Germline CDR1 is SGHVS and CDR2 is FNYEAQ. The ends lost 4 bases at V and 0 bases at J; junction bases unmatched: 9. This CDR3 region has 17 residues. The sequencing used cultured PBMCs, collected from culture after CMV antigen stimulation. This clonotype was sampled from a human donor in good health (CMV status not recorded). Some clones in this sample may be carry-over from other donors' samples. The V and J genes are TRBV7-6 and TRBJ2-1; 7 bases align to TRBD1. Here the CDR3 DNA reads TGTGCCAGCAGCTCAATAGGGACAGCCCGCTCCTACAATGAGCAGTTCTTC. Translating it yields CASSSIGTARSYNEQFF.